This passage covers 9 T cell receptor beta chains from one sample sequenced in a study of T cells after somatic rescue of genetic block. Sequencing used immunoSEQ multiplex PCR; TCRdb keeps in-frame clones, though not all of them. The sample includes roughly 120,000 clones, 90% to 95% of them seen just once. Sequencing was performed on peripheral blood mononuclear cells (PBMCs). Receptors originate from a woman younger than 35.

The chain recombines TRBV11-2 with TRBJ2-5; TRBD2 is a possible D gene (6 bases). CDR3 length equals 14 residues. Trimming pared 6 bases from V and 1 base from J, leaving 12 bases between. The V gene's germline CDR1 is SGHAT and CDR2 FQNNGV. CDR3 in DNA: TGTGCCAGCAGGGGGGGACGGACCCAAGAGACCCAGTACTTC. Residues: CASRGGRTQETQYF.

The chain combines TRBV27 with TRBJ1-2; TRBD1 might be the D (5 bases). The CDR3 runs to 15 residues. The germline V gene encodes CDR1 MNHEY and CDR2 SMNVEV (reference sequence). The V and J ends lost 4 bases and 0 bases respectively, with 12 bases between them. This chain's CDR3 is CASSSDRDPNYGYTF. The CDR3 bases are TGTGCCAGCAGTTCCGACAGAGACCCTAACTATGGCTACACCTTC.

The chain has TRBV2 and TRBJ1-6; D ambiguous. The V and J ends lost 3 bases and 10 bases respectively, with 7 bases between them. The CDR3 contains 12 residues. CDR1 is SNHLY, CDR2 FYNNEI, per germline. The CDR3: CASSDVASPLHF. CDR3 bases: TGTGCCAGCAGTGATGTAGCCTCACCCCTCCACTTT.

V usage is TRBV7-3 and J usage is TRBJ2-7; D is perhaps TRBD2 (5 bases). CDR1 is SGHTA, CDR2 FQGTGA, per germline. The V end lost 5 bases, the J end lost 6 bases, and 11 bases lay between the germline ends. This CDR3 is 12 amino acids long. The CDR3 DNA is TGTGCCAGCAGCCGCCCCGCGGGCGAGCAGTACTTC. Translation gives CASSRPAGEQYF.

The genes are TRBV30 and TRBJ2-3; the D is unclear. Germline values: CDR1 GTSNPN, CDR2 SVGIG (reference sequence). Trimming took off 2 bases at V and 0 bases at J, with 3 bases between the two ends. This CDR3 spans 12 amino acids. For the CDR3, the DNA is TGTGCCTGGAGTCCGAGCACAGATACGCAGTATTTT. Protein: CAWSPSTDTQYF.

J is TRBJ2-7 and V is TRBV23-1; possible D gene TRBD2, 5 bases. TRBV23-1 is an ORF; its function is uncertain. V shed 3 bases and J shed 0 bases, with 18 bases lying between them. This CDR3 contains 17 residues. In nucleotides, the CDR3 is TGCGCCAGCAGTCACCCCGAGGACTGGGAGTCCTCCTACGAGCAGTACTTC. It yields the protein CASSHPEDWESSYEQYF.

The rearrangement uses TRBV25-1 and TRBJ1-4, with 10 bases fitting TRBD1. Trimming removed 3 bases from V and 8 bases from J; junction bases left unmatched: 6. This CDR3 comprises 15 residues. Germline CDR1 is MGHDK and CDR2 is SYGVNS. The CDR3 DNA reads as TGTGCCAGCAGTGACCCGGACAGGGGGGGAGAAAAACTGTTTTTT. Its translation: CASSDPDRGGEKLFF.

The chain employs TRBV5-1 and TRBJ2-1, with D maybe TRBD1 (5 bases). Germline V lookup: CDR1 SGHRS, CDR2 YFSETQ. The length of the CDR3 is 15 residues. Trimming shortened V by 6 bases and J by 5 bases, and 18 bases separated the two germline ends. The DNA of the CDR3 is TGCGCCAGCAACGCTCTTAGGGGCAGGAACAATGAGCAGTTCTTC. It specifies CASNALRGRNNEQFF. The full variable domain, rest sourced from reference TRBV5-1 and TRBJ2-1, is KAGVTQTPRYLIKTRGQQVTLSCSPISGHRSVSWYQQTPGQGLQFLFEYFSETQRNKGNFPGRFSGRQFSNSRSEMNVSTLELGDSALYLCASNALRGRNNEQFFGPGTRLTVL.

This clone appeared once. V and J are TRBV4-3 and TRBJ1-6, with D tentatively TRBD1 (5 bases). Germline lookup yields CDR1 LGHNA and CDR2 YSLEER. Trimming took off 3 bases at V and 7 bases at J, with 22 bases between the two ends. There are 18 residues in the CDR3. CDR3: CASSQGRVALPLNSPLHF. The CDR3 bases are TGCGCCAGCAGCCAGGGCAGGGTGGCCCTCCCTCTCAATTCACCCCTCCACTTT.